A selection of T cell receptor beta chains follows, all from one sample in a study of T cell changes during pregnancy in multiple sclerosis. This table comes from immunoSEQ multiplex PCR, and its TCRdb copy is limited to in-frame clones, with some not included. Here the sample spans 45,000 to 60,000 clones, roughly 93% being singletons. The sample in question was peripheral blood, obtained in the second trimester of pregnancy. The source of these receptors is a female donor with multiple sclerosis, enrolled in a pregnancy study. CDR3s include the opening cysteine and the closing phenylalanine or tryptophan. A D gene is named only where the DNA matches it firmly. Expanded clones are given a class, and other clones once, few, many or no size at all.

d_call	clone_size	v_call	j_call	cdr3_aa	cdr3_nt
NA	NA	TRBV11-2	TRBJ2-5	CASSLVWGRQETQYF	TGTGCCAGCAGCTTAGTCTGGGGGCGGCAAGAGACCCAGTACTTC
TRBD2	NA	TRBV11-3	TRBJ2-7	CASSPTSGDAYEQYF	TGTGCCAGCAGCCCAACTAGCGGGGATGCCTACGAGCAGTACTTC
NA	NA	TRBV7-9	TRBJ2-7	CASSLGSARDF	TGTGCCAGCAGCTTAGGCAGCGCCAGAGACTTC
NA	NA	TRBV11-3	TRBJ2-3	CASSLGRAYTDTQYF	TGTGCCAGCAGCTTAGGGAGGGCCTATACAGATACGCAGTATTTT
NA	NA	TRBV5-1	TRBJ2-5	CASSSGLGGETQYF	TGCGCCAGCAGCTCAGGACTGGGAGGTGAGACCCAGTACTTC
TRBD2	NA	TRBV10-3	TRBJ2-1	CAISEGERDVNEQFF	TGTGCCATCAGTGAGGGCGAGCGGGACGTCAATGAGCAGTTCTTC
TRBD2	NA	TRBV5-6	TRBJ2-7	CASSLLAGSYEQYF	TGTGCCAGCAGCTTGTTAGCGGGTAGTTACGAGCAGTACTTC
TRBD2	NA	TRBV9	TRBJ2-1	CASSVVASGSSNEQFF	TGTGCCAGCAGCGTAGTGGCTAGCGGGAGCTCCAATGAGCAGTTCTTC
TRBD1	NA	TRBV7-2	TRBJ1-4	CASSPPGQGVGKLFF	TGTGCCAGCAGCCCCCCGGGACAGGGTGTGGGAAAACTGTTTTTT
NA	large	TRBV4-3	TRBJ2-2	CASSQYEGSTGELFF	TGCGCCAGCAGCCAATATGAGGGAAGCACCGGGGAGCTGTTTTTT
NA	NA	TRBV4-1	TRBJ1-4	CASSPRDPNEKLFF	TGCGCCAGCAGCCCTCGGGATCCTAATGAAAAACTGTTTTTT
TRBD2	once	TRBV5-1	TRBJ2-1	CASSMTSGSSYNEQFF	TGCGCCAGCTCCATGACTAGCGGGAGTTCCTACAATGAGCAGTTCTTC
NA	NA	TRBV27	TRBJ1-2	CASSPGRTTHYGYTF	TGTGCCAGCAGCCCAGGACGGACAACACACTATGGCTACACCTTC
TRBD2	NA	TRBV29-1	TRBJ2-3	CSPQRGGKQYF	TGCAGCCCCCAACGGGGAGGGAAGCAGTATTTT
TRBD2	NA	TRBV27	TRBJ2-1	CASTGGGLGPFEQFF	TGTGCCAGCACGGGGGGGGGACTGGGCCCCTTTGAGCAGTTCTTC
NA	NA	TRBV6-5	TRBJ2-7	CASGRSLFYEQYF	TGTGCCAGCGGGCGCAGCCTGTTCTACGAGCAGTACTTC
TRBD1	NA	TRBV7-2	TRBJ1-5	CASSLGTGGQNQPQHF	TGTGCCAGCAGCCTAGGGACAGGGGGCCAGAATCAGCCCCAGCATTTT
NA	NA	TRBV6-5	TRBJ2-1	CASSYSGYYEQFF	TGTGCCAGCAGTTACTCCGGGTACTATGAGCAGTTCTTC
NA	NA	TRBV7-3	TRBJ2-1	CASSLLRGSYNEQFF	TGTGCCAGCAGCTTACTCCGAGGCTCCTACAATGAGCAGTTCTTC
NA	NA	TRBV29-1	TRBJ1-2	CSVDPGWDGYTF	TGCAGCGTTGATCCAGGGTGGGATGGCTACACCTTC
TRBD2	NA	TRBV29-1	TRBJ2-7	CSVADSGAVLEQYF	TGCAGCGTTGCGGATAGCGGGGCCGTTCTTGAGCAGTACTTC
TRBD2	NA	TRBV4-2	TRBJ2-7	CASSQDMRTSGRADEQYF	TGTGCCAGCAGCCAAGATATGAGGACTAGCGGGAGGGCCGACGAGCAGTACTTC
TRBD1	NA	TRBV30	TRBJ2-5	CAWRDRYQETQYF	TGTGCCTGGAGGGACAGGTACCAAGAGACCCAGTACTTC
NA	NA	TRBV10-3	TRBJ2-7	CAISDTRPTRAGGPYEQYF	TGTGCCATCAGCGATACTCGCCCGACGAGGGCAGGGGGGCCCTACGAGCAGTACTTC
NA	NA	TRBV19	TRBJ2-1	CASSITDSPAYEQFF	TGTGCCAGTAGTATTACGGACAGCCCAGCGTATGAGCAGTTCTTC
TRBD1	NA	TRBV19	TRBJ2-5	CASSWGTGETQYF	TGTGCCAGTAGTTGGGGGACAGGGGAGACCCAGTACTTC
TRBD1	NA	TRBV5-1	TRBJ1-5	CASSQAGDRGPGNQPQHF	TGCGCCAGCAGCCAGGCCGGGGACAGGGGGCCGGGCAATCAGCCCCAGCATTTT
TRBD2	once	TRBV18	TRBJ2-3	CASSEGLAGGIYTQYF	TGTGCCAGCTCAGAGGGACTAGCGGGGGGGATCTATACGCAGTATTTT
TRBD2	NA	TRBV19	TRBJ2-7	CASNRGGSYEQYF	TGTGCCAGTAACCGGGGGGGCTCCTACGAGCAGTACTTC
NA	NA	TRBV29-1	TRBJ1-2	CSVEDSSDNYGYTF	TGCAGCGTTGAAGATAGCTCAGATAACTATGGCTACACCTTC
NA	NA	TRBV19	TRBJ2-5	CASSWTVFQETQYF	TGTGCCAGTAGCTGGACAGTTTTCCAAGAGACCCAGTACTTC
TRBD1	few	TRBV28	TRBJ1-2	CASSQGTGPGYTF	TGTGCCAGCAGTCAAGGGACAGGACCTGGCTACACCTTC
NA	NA	TRBV28	TRBJ2-5	CASSSSRIQETQYF	TGTGCCAGCAGTTCCTCGAGGATCCAAGAGACCCAGTACTTC
NA	NA	TRBV7-9	TRBJ2-1	CASSFSGTRENEQFF	TGTGCCAGCAGCTTTTCCGGGACACGGGAAAATGAGCAGTTCTTC
NA	NA	TRBV7-9	TRBJ1-2	CASSSRNYGYTF	TGTGCCAGCAGCTCTAGAAACTATGGCTACACCTTC
TRBD2	NA	TRBV6-4	TRBJ2-1	CASSPGTSGIPAEQFF	TGTGCCAGCAGTCCCGGGACTAGCGGGATCCCGGCTGAGCAGTTCTTC